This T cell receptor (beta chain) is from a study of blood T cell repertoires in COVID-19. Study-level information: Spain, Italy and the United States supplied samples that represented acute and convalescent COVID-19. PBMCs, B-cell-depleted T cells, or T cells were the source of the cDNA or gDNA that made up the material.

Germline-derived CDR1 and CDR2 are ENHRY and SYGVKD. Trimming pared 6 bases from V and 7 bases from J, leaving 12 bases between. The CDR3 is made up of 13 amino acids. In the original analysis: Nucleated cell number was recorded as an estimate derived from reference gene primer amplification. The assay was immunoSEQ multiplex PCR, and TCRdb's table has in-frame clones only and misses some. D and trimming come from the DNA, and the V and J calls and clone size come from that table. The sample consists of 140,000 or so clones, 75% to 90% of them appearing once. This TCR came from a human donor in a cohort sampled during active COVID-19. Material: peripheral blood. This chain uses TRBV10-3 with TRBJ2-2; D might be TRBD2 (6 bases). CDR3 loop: CAISGSGSGELFF. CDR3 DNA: TGTGCCATCAGCGGGAGCGGAAGCGGGGAGCTGTTTTTT.